Included here is one T cell receptor (beta chain) sequence, with context. The data originate from a study of blood T cell repertoires in COVID-19. Study overall: The origin of the acute and convalescent COVID-19 samples was the United States, Italy and Spain. Sources were T cells, B-cell-depleted T cells, or PBMCs; the material itself was cDNA or gDNA.

The V gene's germline CDR1 is MNHNS and CDR2 SASEGT. Trimming at V came to 0 bases and at J to 4 bases, leaving 6 bases not matched to a gene. This CDR3 has 16 amino acids. Original handling: Reference gene primers were amplified, and this amplification served to estimate nucleated cell counts. TCRdb's copy holds only in-frame clones and misses some; the assay was immunoSEQ multiplex PCR. Clone size and the V and J calls come from that table; the DNA yielded D and trimming. Of about 110,000 clones detected, roughly 88% appear once; the ten largest clones hold 7.9%. Sequences were obtained from peripheral blood. The sequence came from an elderly woman with active or convalescent COVID-19. The chain uses TRBV6-1 and TRBJ1-2; 9 bases fit TRBD1. CDR3 coding DNA: TGTGCCAGCAGTGAAGCGCATGGACAGGGGATCTATGGCTACACCTTC. Encoded protein: CASSEAHGQGIYGYTF.